These T cell receptor beta chains were read from a single sample in a study of blood T cell repertoires in COVID-19. Clones were read by immunoSEQ multiplex PCR, and TCRdb kept only the in-frame ones, dropping some. The top ten clones hold 2.9% of a sample with about 210,000 clones, over 70% of them seen once. The sequencing sample was made of peripheral blood. The receptors here all came from a middle-aged man with active or convalescent COVID-19. Both conserved end residues are part of each CDR3. The D gene is left open where the match is weak. The listing skips clone size in some rows; elsewhere it reads once, few, many or a size class.

clone_size | j_call | v_call | d_call | cdr3_aa | cdr3_nt
- | TRBJ1-2 | TRBV9 | TRBD1 | CASPLRGTTRLSYGYTF | TGTGCCAGTCCTCTCAGGGGGACGACGAGACTGTCGTATGGCTACACCTTC
- | TRBJ1-1 | TRBV18 | - | CASSPGANTEAFF | TGTGCCAGCTCACCAGGAGCGAACACTGAAGCTTTCTTT
few | TRBJ2-1 | TRBV19 | - | CASSIGYYNEQFF | TGTGCCAGTAGTATAGGCTATTACAATGAGCAGTTCTTC
- | TRBJ2-5 | TRBV24-1 | - | CATSDLGGSGQETQYF | TGTGCCACCAGTGATTTGGGCGGCAGTGGCCAAGAGACCCAGTACTTC
- | TRBJ1-1 | TRBV28 | - | CASSLEGTEAFF | TGTGCCAGCAGTTTAGAGGGCACTGAAGCTTTCTTT
- | TRBJ1-4 | TRBV23-1 | - | CASSQSRGGEKLFF | TGCGCCAGCAGTCAATCAAGGGGGGGGGAAAAACTGTTTTTT
- | TRBJ1-2 | TRBV7-9 | - | CASSSNNERVPINGYTF | TGTGCCAGCAGCTCTAACAATGAGCGCGTACCAATAAATGGCTACACCTTC
- | TRBJ2-5 | TRBV27 | - | CASSLRGTTGQETQYF | TGTGCCAGCAGTTTAAGGGGAACGACCGGCCAAGAGACCCAGTACTTC
- | TRBJ1-5 | TRBV6-1 | - | CASSDDLVRSQPQHF | TGTGCCAGCAGTGATGATTTGGTTAGGAGTCAGCCCCAGCATTTT
- | TRBJ2-7 | TRBV5-8 | TRBD1 | CASSPGQSLIGKLYEQYF | TGTGCCAGCAGCCCGGGACAGTCCTTAATCGGGAAATTATACGAGCAGTACTTC
- | TRBJ2-7 | TRBV28 | TRBD1 | CASSSGTGTSYEQYF | TGTGCCAGCAGTTCCGGGACAGGGACTTCCTACGAGCAGTACTTC
- | TRBJ2-2 | TRBV3-1/TRBV3-2 | TRBD2 | CASSQGLAGAGGELFF | TGTGCCAGCAGCCAAGGTCTAGCGGGAGCTGGCGGGGAGCTGTTTTTT
- | TRBJ1-1 | TRBV5-5 | TRBD1 | CASSLRGQGNTEAFF | TGTGCCAGCAGCTTGAGGGGGCAAGGGAACACTGAAGCTTTCTTT
- | TRBJ2-6 | TRBV2 | - | CASTTTGANVLTF | TGTGCCAGCACGACAACTGGGGCCAACGTCCTGACTTTC
few | TRBJ2-1 | TRBV7-9 | TRBD2 | CASSLLVAGSKVNEQFF | TGTGCCAGCAGCTTGCTGGTAGCGGGATCAAAGGTCAATGAGCAGTTCTTC
- | TRBJ1-1 | TRBV6-5 | - | CASSPLMNTEAFF | TGTGCCAGCAGTCCCCTAATGAACACTGAAGCTTTCTTT
- | TRBJ2-7 | TRBV3-1/TRBV3-2 | - | CASSQGPRTEPRSLLRYEQYF | TGTGCCAGCAGCCAAGGGCCCCGGACAGAACCTAGGAGCCTATTACGTTACGAGCAGTACTTC
- | TRBJ2-7 | TRBV20-1 | TRBD2 | CSASETSGGRNGEEQYF | TGCAGTGCTAGTGAGACTAGCGGAGGGAGGAACGGGGAAGAGCAGTACTTC
- | TRBJ2-5 | TRBV3-1/TRBV3-2 | - | CASSLQETQYF | TGTGCCAGCAGCCTACAAGAGACCCAGTACTTC
once | TRBJ2-4 | TRBV27 | TRBD2 | CASAEEGLADPLAKNIQYF | TGTGCCAGCGCCGAGGAGGGACTAGCGGACCCCTTAGCCAAAAACATTCAGTACTTC
- | TRBJ1-3 | TRBV7-2 | - | CASSLRTGIGNTIYF | TGTGCCAGCAGCCTTCGGACGGGAATCGGAAACACCATATATTTT
- | TRBJ1-2 | TRBV24-1 | - | CATSEGGAYGYTF | TGTGCCACCAGTGAGGGGGGGGCCTATGGCTACACCTTC
- | TRBJ2-7 | TRBV7-2 | TRBD2 | CASSLNSGGYEQYF | TGTGCCAGCAGCTTGAATAGCGGGGGTTACGAGCAGTACTTC
- | TRBJ1-1 | TRBV6-5 | - | CASSYSIGRGTEAFF | TGTGCCAGCAGTTACTCGATTGGAAGGGGCACTGAAGCTTTCTTT
- | TRBJ1-6 | TRBV5-1 | TRBD1 | CASSLAVGQGNSPLHF | TGCGCCAGCAGCTTGGCCGTGGGACAGGGGAATTCACCCCTCCACTTT
- | TRBJ1-2 | TRBV3-1/TRBV3-2 | - | CASSQVLGRGSNYGYTF | TGTGCCAGCAGCCAAGTTTTGGGGAGGGGATCTAACTATGGCTACACCTTC
few | TRBJ1-1 | TRBV5-1 | TRBD1 | CASSRHGQGEYTEAFF | TGCGCCAGCAGCAGGCACGGACAGGGAGAATACACTGAAGCTTTCTTT
- | TRBJ2-2 | TRBV6-4 | - | CASRRGSNTGELFF | TGTGCCAGCAGAAGAGGTTCGAACACCGGGGAGCTGTTTTTT
- | TRBJ1-1 | TRBV5-8 | TRBD1 | CASSPWTGEAFF | TGTGCCAGCAGCCCTTGGACAGGTGAAGCTTTCTTT
- | TRBJ1-1 | TRBV27 | - | CASSLGRMVNTEAFF | TGTGCCAGCAGTTTGGGGCGGATGGTGAACACTGAAGCTTTCTTT
- | TRBJ2-2 | TRBV7-9 | TRBD2 | CASSRVSPSSAGAGTGELFF | TGTGCCAGCAGCAGGGTCTCCCCTTCTTCAGCGGGAGCAGGTACCGGGGAGCTGTTTTTT
- | TRBJ1-2 | TRBV28 | TRBD1 | CASTTGGGGYTF | TGTGCCAGCACCACAGGGGGCGGTGGCTACACCTTC
- | TRBJ1-1 | TRBV6-1 | - | CASSEGRGLNTEAFF | TGTGCCAGCAGTGAAGGGCGGGGGCTGAACACTGAAGCTTTCTTT
- | TRBJ2-1 | TRBV24-1 | - | CATTGNNEQFF | TGTGCCACCACGGGGAACAATGAGCAGTTCTTC
once | TRBJ2-7 | TRBV7-8 | - | CASRRTVDSSYEQYF | TGTGCCAGCAGGCGGACAGTCGACAGCTCCTACGAGCAGTACTTC
- | TRBJ1-1 | TRBV2 | - | CASSEWTLPFF | TGTGCCAGCAGTGAATGGACACTACCTTTCTTT
- | TRBJ2-7 | TRBV4-1 | TRBD1 | CASSQRLTGGSEQYF | TGCGCCAGCAGCCAACGATTAACAGGGGGAAGCGAGCAGTACTTC
- | TRBJ2-5 | TRBV29-1 | - | CSVLGAEQETQYF | TGCAGCGTTTTGGGGGCAGAACAAGAGACCCAGTACTTC